This T cell receptor beta chain was sequenced for a study of CD4+ T cells in melanoma. Using immunoSEQ multiplex PCR, the repertoire was profiled, and TCRdb retains in-frame clones only, with some absent. The sample lists about 55,000 clones, about 72% occurring once. Overall study findings and caveats: Reportedly, melanoma neoantigen-specific CD4+ T cells showed varied differentiation states.

CDR1 and CDR2 (germline): ENHRY, SYGVKD. The CDR3 has 15 residues. V shed 0 bases and J shed 0 bases, with 8 bases lying between them. As to this clone: Its antigen remains unidentified.

The sequenced sample consisted of tumor tissue. V and J are TRBV10-3 and TRBJ1-2, with unresolved D. The TCR comes from a human donor with melanoma. CDR3 loop: CAISESFAANYGYTF. CDR3 coding DNA: TGTGCCATCAGTGAGTCGTTCGCAGCTAACTATGGCTACACCTTC.